A single sample is the source of the 30 T cell receptor beta chains below, sequenced in a study of T-cell reconstitution after alpha-beta-depleted transplantation in children. Preparation of the TCRbeta library used unique molecular identifiers. TCRdb called the PCR reads again in MiXCR, with one record for every CDR3 protein. This sample has about 980,000 distinct CDR3 sequences; around 30% occur once, and the top ten carry about 28%. The sequencing used PBMCs, mostly from graft donor cells, collected 360 days after TCRalphabeta/CD19-depleted stem cell transplant. The source of these receptors is a boy younger than two who had a stem cell transplant for SCID, so the T cells may come from the graft donor.

This clonotype showed up just a few times. The chain employs TRBV5-5 and TRBJ1-2; 8 bases agree with TRBD1. The CDR3 covers 16 residues. The germline V gene has CDR1 SGHKS and CDR2 YYEKEE (reference sequence). V lost 0 bases and J lost 4; bases outside the gene matches: 8. CDR3 sequence (DNA): TGTGCCAGCAGCTTGGAGGGACAGGTTCGATTCTATGGCTACACCTTC. Encoded protein: CASSLEGQVRFYGYTF.

The chain uses TRBV30 and TRBJ2-3; D gene uncertain. Trimming took off 0 bases at V and 0 bases at J, with 4 bases between the two ends. Looked up from germline, CDR1 is GTSNPN and CDR2 is SVGIG (reference sequence). The CDR3 contains 13 residues. The CDR3 sequence: CAWSVGSTDTQYF. For the CDR3, the DNA is TGTGCCTGGAGTGTGGGGAGCACAGATACGCAGTATTTT.

The chain combines TRBV4-2 with TRBJ2-3; 9 bases are shared with TRBD2. J was trimmed by 2 bases and V by 7 bases; bases with no gene match: 7. Germline CDR1 is LGHNA and CDR2 is YNFKEQ. The CDR3 totals 15 residues. CDR3 in DNA: TGTGCCAGCACAGAGCGGGGGGACGACACAGATACGCAGTATTTT. Encoded protein: CASTERGDDTDTQYF.

The chain combines TRBV5-1 with TRBJ1-3; no firm D call. This CDR3 is 16 amino acids long. V lost 0 bases and J 0 bases, leaving 10 bases between the germline ends. CDR1 and CDR2 (germline): SGHRS, YFSETQ. The DNA for the CDR3 is TGCGCCAGCAGCTTGGCCAAACAGAGCTCTGGAAACACCATATATTTT. Translated: CASSLAKQSSGNTIYF.

A few counts support this clonotype. The chain carries TRBV20-1 and TRBJ2-3; 8 bases fit TRBD2. Trimming took 3 bases from V and 1 from J; bases not matched to a gene: 3. The CDR3 has 14 residues. Germline V gives CDR1 DFQATT, CDR2 SNEGSKA (reference sequence). CDR3 amino acids: CSASLSGGTDTQYF. The CDR3 nucleotides read TGCAGTGCTAGTCTTAGCGGGGGCACAGATACGCAGTATTTT.

The rearrangement uses TRBV20-1 and TRBJ2-3; D call uncertain. V lost 0 bases, J lost 4 bases, and 11 bases lay in between. CDR3 length: 14 residues. CDR1 is DFQATT and CDR2 is SNEGSKA in the germline V gene (reference sequence). CDR3 DNA sequence: TGCAGTGCTAGAGATCCACAATTCCCAGATACGCAGTATTTT. It specifies CSARDPQFPDTQYF.

The J gene is TRBJ1-1, the V gene TRBV4-3; possibly TRBD1 for D (6 bases). V was trimmed by 0 bases and J by 8 bases, leaving 19 bases between them. The CDR3 has 16 residues. CDR1 and CDR2 from the germline V gene are LGHNA and YSLEER. The CDR3 sequence is CASSQDRGPDDLEAFF. The CDR3 DNA sequence: TGCGCCAGCAGCCAAGATCGGGGGCCCGACGACCTGGAAGCTTTCTTT.

This clonotype was recorded a few times. Here the CDR3 reads CASSLVGSLEQYF. CDR3 DNA sequence: TGTGCCAGCAGCCTGGTCGGGTCCCTCGAGCAGTACTTC. The chain links TRBV5-5 to TRBJ2-7; D unresolved. Germline values: CDR1 SGHKS, CDR2 YYEKEE (reference sequence). V was cut by 4 bases and J by 6 bases, with 14 bases left in between. The CDR3 contains 13 residues.

CDR3 region: CSVDWGEQFF. The CDR3 DNA is TGCAGCGTTGACTGGGGTGAGCAGTTCTTC. The V and J genes are TRBV29-1 and TRBJ2-1, with D unclear. The germline V gene has CDR1 SQVTM and CDR2 ANQGSEA. This CDR3 region has 10 residues. Trimming removed 3 bases at V and 9 bases at J, with 6 bases between.

This chain links TRBV20-1 with TRBJ2-7; D not resolved. CDR1 is DFQATT and CDR2 is SNEGSKA in the germline V gene (reference sequence). V was pared by 4 bases and J by 3 bases, with 10 bases between. There are 12 residues in the CDR3. CDR3 sequence: CSATGKVYEQYF. The CDR3 DNA reads as TGCAGTGCTACAGGAAAAGTCTACGAGCAGTACTTC.

This CDR3 is CASSQEGSGLQETQYF. As DNA, the CDR3 is TGCGCCAGCAGCCAAGAAGGTTCTGGGCTACAAGAGACCCAGTACTTC. This chain connects TRBV4-3 to TRBJ2-5; D unclear. The CDR3 spans 16 residues. The ends were cut back, 0 bases at V and 2 bases at J, with 13 bases in the middle. Germline V gene data show CDR1 as LGHNA and CDR2 as YSLEER.

This clonotype turned up a few times. The V call is TRBV21-1, the J call TRBJ2-7; TRBD1 was called by the table and not checked on the DNA. TRBV21-1 constitutes a pseudogene. The CDR3 loop spans 16 amino acids. The CDR3 loop reads CASSAVQGKSPYEQYF. In DNA, the CDR3 is TGTGCCAGCAGCGCGGTACAGGGGAAGAGCCCCTACGAGCAGTACTTC.

There are a few counts of this clonotype. The rearrangement links TRBV3-1 to TRBJ1-1, with D unresolved. The germline V and J ends were trimmed by 6 bases and 0 bases, with 11 bases remaining between them. The length of the CDR3 is 14 residues. Per the germline V gene, CDR1 is LGHDT and CDR2 is YNNKEL (reference sequence). The CDR3 coding sequence is TGTGCCAGCAGTCCGCAGGAGCTGAACACTGAAGCTTTCTTT. Its translation: CASSPQELNTEAFF.

This rearrangement joins TRBV20-1 to TRBJ2-3; possibly TRBD2 for D (5 bases). The CDR3 has 13 amino acids. V lost 4 bases and J 2 bases, leaving 10 bases between the germline ends. In germline, CDR1 is DFQATT, CDR2 SNEGSKA (reference sequence). CDR3 bases: TGCAGTGCTAAGCGGACCTACACAGATACGCAGTATTTT. Its translation is CSAKRTYTDTQYF.

This clonotype was counted a few times. The rearrangement uses TRBV7-3 and TRBJ2-2; D may be TRBD1 (6 bases). This CDR3 is built from 15 residues. The germline V and J ends were trimmed by 1 base and 2 bases, with 8 bases remaining between them. CDR1 and CDR2 from the germline V gene are SGHTA and FQGTGA. The CDR3 DNA follows: TGTGCCAGCAGCTTAAACAGGGTTAACACCGGGGAGCTGTTTTTT. Translated, it gives CASSLNRVNTGELFF.

The gene calls are TRBV9 and TRBJ2-7, with 9 positions matching TRBD2. CDR1 and CDR2 (germline): SGDLS, YYNGEE. The CDR3 spans 14 residues. After removal of 0 bases from V and 6 bases from J, the junction contained 4 bases not matched to a gene. The CDR3 DNA reads TGTGCCAGCAGCGTAGACCCACTAGCGGGCGAGCAGTACTTC. This encodes CASSVDPLAGEQYF.

The chain employs TRBV9 and TRBJ2-1; D gene ambiguous. Germline assignment: CDR1 SGDLS and CDR2 YYNGEE. The germline V and J ends were trimmed by 3 bases and 11 bases, with 9 bases remaining between them. The CDR3 sequence is 11 residues long. The CDR3 DNA sequence: TGTGCCAGCAGCGACCGGGTCAAGCAGTTCTTC. Its protein is CASSDRVKQFF.

This clonotype occurred a few times. The rearrangement joins TRBV15 to TRBJ1-2, with D possibly matching TRBD1 (5 bases). Germline-derived CDR1 and CDR2 are LNHNV and YYDKDF (reference sequence). The CDR3 has 13 amino acids. V was cut by 5 bases and J by 2 bases, with 9 bases left in between. The CDR3, as DNA: TGTGCCACCAGCCTCACAGGCAACTATGGCTACACCTTC. Amino acid sequence: CATSLTGNYGYTF.

This clonotype was seen only a few times. This chain connects TRBV9 to TRBJ2-5; a weak D match, TRBD2 (5 bases). Between the trimmed V and J ends, which lost 4 bases and 1 base, there was a span of 17 bases. Per germline, CDR1 SGDLS and CDR2 YYNGEE. The CDR3 runs 16 residues. CDR3 protein: CASSFSEGRAQETQYF. DNA of the CDR3: TGTGCCAGCAGCTTCAGTGAGGGAAGGGCCCAAGAGACCCAGTACTTC.

The chain employs TRBV6-5 and TRBJ2-1; D might be TRBD1 (5 bases). Trimming took off 4 bases at V and 12 bases at J, with 22 bases between the two ends. This CDR3 is 15 amino acids long. Germline V gives CDR1 MNHEY, CDR2 SVGAGI. The CDR3 loop is CASSSGDLQAPRQFF. The CDR3 DNA sequence: TGTGCCAGCAGTTCCGGCGATCTACAGGCCCCCCGGCAGTTCTTC.

V is TRBV30 and J is TRBJ1-2, with 7 bases identical to TRBD1. Looked up from germline, CDR1 is GTSNPN and CDR2 is SVGIG (reference sequence). V was pared by 2 bases and J by 5 bases, with 11 bases of the junction left unmatched. The CDR3 runs to 15 residues. CDR3 sequence: CAWSRDRRSWYGYTF. The CDR3 nucleotides read TGTGCCTGGAGTCGGGACAGACGATCTTGGTATGGCTACACCTTC.

This clonotype has a handful of counts. The chain links TRBV10-3 to TRBJ2-5; D possibly matches TRBD1 or TRBD2 (6 bases each). The CDR3 loop spans 17 amino acids. Germline CDR1 and CDR2: ENHRY and SYGVKD. The ends were cut back, 0 bases at V and 2 bases at J, with 16 bases in the middle. CDR3 nucleotides: TGTGCCATCAGTGAGTCGGGCAGGGGAGGAGCACAAGAGACCCAGTACTTC. Protein sequence: CAISESGRGGAQETQYF.

The V call is TRBV20-1, the J call TRBJ2-1; 9 bases are a match to TRBD2. Germline CDR1 reads DFQATT; CDR2 reads SNEGSKA (reference sequence). V lost 6 bases and J lost 0; bases outside the gene matches: 12. The CDR3 consists of 17 residues. CDR3: CSAWRGGKSSSYNEQFF. In nucleotides, the CDR3 is TGCAGTGCGTGGCGGGGGGGTAAGTCGAGCTCCTACAATGAGCAGTTCTTC.

The CDR3 reads CSARGGQGGYNEQFF. DNA of the CDR3: TGCAGTGCTAGAGGCGGGCAGGGGGGCTACAATGAGCAGTTCTTC. The chain is built from TRBV20-1 and TRBJ2-1; TRBD1 might be the D (7 bases). The germline CDR1 and CDR2 sequences are DFQATT and SNEGSKA (reference sequence). Trimming stripped 1 base from V and 3 bases from J, with 13 bases between. The CDR3 is made up of 15 amino acids.

The chain carries TRBV7-2 and TRBJ2-3; tentative D call: TRBD1 (6 bases). Germline CDR1 reads SGHTA; CDR2 reads FQGNSA. This CDR3 comprises 14 residues. With 3 bases removed from V and 3 bases from J, the gap between germline ends came to 10 bases. Here the CDR3 reads CASSFAGVTDTQYF. The DNA of the CDR3 is TGTGCCAGCAGCTTCGCAGGGGTGACAGATACGCAGTATTTT.

The gene calls are TRBV5-1 and TRBJ2-1; 8 positions match TRBD2. The CDR3 runs 16 residues. Per the germline V gene, CDR1 is SGHRS and CDR2 is YFSETQ. V was pared by 5 bases and J by 0 bases, with 7 bases of the junction left unmatched. CDR3 in DNA: TGCGCCAGCAGGCCGACGAGCGGGAGCTCCTACAATGAGCAGTTCTTC. This gives the protein CASRPTSGSSYNEQFF.

The chain employs TRBV4-1 and TRBJ2-1; D unclear. The germline V gene encodes CDR1 MGHRA and CDR2 YSYEKL. The CDR3 extends over 14 amino acids. Trimming stripped 1 base from V and 7 bases from J, with 11 bases between. CDR3 region: CASSQVGQLNEQFF. In nucleotides, the CDR3 is TGCGCCAGCAGCCAAGTTGGGCAACTTAATGAGCAGTTCTTC.

The chain links TRBV6-1 to TRBJ1-1, with 8 bases matching TRBD1. The CDR3 consists of 12 residues. With 8 bases clipped from V and 6 bases from J, the junction kept 5 bases outside the gene matches. Per germline, CDR1 MNHNS and CDR2 SASEGT. CDR3 amino acids: CASGGQASEAFF. DNA for the CDR3: TGTGCCAGCGGGGGACAGGCGTCTGAAGCTTTCTTT.

The CDR3 is CAISESMGTVYNEQFF. CDR3 nucleotide sequence: TGTGCCATCAGTGAGTCGATGGGGACAGTATACAATGAGCAGTTCTTC. J is TRBJ2-1 and V is TRBV10-3; 7 bases are a match to TRBD1. Looked up from germline, CDR1 is ENHRY and CDR2 is SYGVKD. The CDR3 runs 16 residues. V lost 0 bases to trimming and J lost 4 bases; unmatched junction nucleotides: 6.

This clonotype occurred a few times. The chain links TRBV12-3 or TRBV12-4 to TRBJ2-5, with D maybe TRBD2 (7 bases). V was trimmed by 3 bases and J by 5 bases, leaving 16 bases between them. This CDR3 is built from 15 residues. This chain's CDR3 is CASSLVGGGGETQYF. DNA of the CDR3: TGTGCCAGCAGTTTGGTAGGGGGGGGAGGCGAGACCCAGTACTTC.